Listed below are T cell receptor beta chains from one sample, sequenced in a study of blood T cell repertoires in COVID-19. Measured with immunoSEQ multiplex PCR; TCRdb has only the in-frame clones, and not every one. Found here are under 250,000 clones, about four fifths of them singletons; the top ten hold about 7.4%. What was sequenced was peripheral blood. Source of these receptors: a woman in her 50s with acute or convalescent COVID-19. Each CDR3 is given with its conserved first and last residue. The D gene is left open where the match is weak. For some rows the clone size is stated as once, few or many, or as a class when expanded; others skip it.

j_gene	d_gene	v_gene	abundance	CDR3aa	CDR3nt
TRBJ1-4	TRBD1	TRBV11-1	NA	CASRRDSESNEKLFF	TGTGCCAGCAGACGGGACAGTGAATCTAATGAAAAACTGTTTTTT
TRBJ2-2	TRBD2	TRBV27	NA	CASSLSGASGRDANTGELFF	TGTGCCAGCAGTTTATCGGGGGCTAGCGGGAGGGACGCGAACACCGGGGAGCTGTTTTTT
TRBJ2-6	NA	TRBV21-1	NA	CASSKEKEPGANVLTF	TGTGCCAGCAGCAAAGAAAAGGAGCCTGGGGCCAACGTCCTGACTTTC
TRBJ2-5	NA	TRBV5-1	NA	CASSGGGGLETQYF	TGCGCCAGCAGCGGGGGCGGGGGCCTAGAGACCCAGTACTTC
TRBJ2-3	TRBD1	TRBV7-3	NA	CASSVGTGAITDTQYF	TGTGCCAGCAGCGTGGGGACAGGGGCTATCACAGATACGCAGTATTTT
TRBJ2-2	NA	TRBV5-1	NA	CASSLSGVKTGELFF	TGCGCCAGCAGCCTTAGCGGAGTCAAGACCGGGGAGCTGTTTTTT
TRBJ2-1	TRBD2	TRBV6-1	once	CASSGPGLAGGRYNEQFF	TGTGCCAGCAGTGGTCCGGGACTAGCGGGAGGGCGATACAATGAGCAGTTCTTC
TRBJ1-2	NA	TRBV27	many	CASSLSGVGGYTF	TGTGCCAGCAGTTTATCAGGGGTCGGAGGCTACACCTTC
TRBJ2-3	NA	TRBV29-1	NA	CSVPEAILAPGTDTQYF	TGCAGCGTTCCTGAAGCGATCCTAGCACCTGGCACAGATACGCAGTATTTT
TRBJ1-6	TRBD1	TRBV7-6	NA	CASSLGTGENSPLHF	TGTGCCAGCAGCCTAGGGACAGGGGAAAATTCACCCCTCCACTTT
TRBJ2-6	NA	TRBV24-1	NA	CATSGSTGRVAGANVLTF	TGTGCCACCAGTGGGAGCACAGGGAGGGTAGCTGGGGCCAACGTCCTGACTTTC
TRBJ1-1	TRBD1	TRBV29-1	NA	CSVARDSWSTEAFF	TGCAGCGTTGCCAGGGACAGTTGGAGCACTGAAGCTTTCTTT
TRBJ2-7	TRBD1	TRBV25-1	once	CASSDRDRGLHEQYF	TGTGCCAGCAGTGATCGGGACAGGGGGCTCCACGAGCAGTACTTC
TRBJ2-7	TRBD1	TRBV6-2/TRBV6-3	NA	CASSGQGIHEQYF	TGTGCCAGCAGTGGACAGGGGATCCACGAGCAGTACTTC
TRBJ2-7	TRBD2	TRBV3-1/TRBV3-2	NA	CASSYSLAGGFSYEQYF	TGTGCCAGCAGCTATTCTCTAGCGGGAGGTTTCTCCTACGAGCAGTACTTC
TRBJ2-5	NA	TRBV28	NA	CASSLPGWYETQYF	TGTGCCAGCAGTTTACCGGGATGGTACGAGACCCAGTACTTC
TRBJ1-1	NA	TRBV6-5	NA	CASSRGGNTEAFF	TGTGCCAGCAGCCGAGGGGGTAACACTGAAGCTTTCTTT
TRBJ1-1	TRBD1	TRBV19	NA	CASSPHRQGSNTEAFF	TGTGCCAGTAGTCCACACCGACAGGGATCGAACACTGAAGCTTTCTTT
TRBJ2-1	TRBD2	TRBV5-1	once	CASSPLAVPGNEQFF	TGCGCCAGCAGCCCTCTAGCGGTCCCGGGCAATGAGCAGTTCTTC
TRBJ2-5	NA	TRBV5-1	NA	CASSLGGRETQYF	TGCGCCAGCAGCTTGGGGGGCAGGGAGACCCAGTACTTC
TRBJ2-7	NA	TRBV18	NA	CASSPPSRPGYEQYF	TGTGCCAGCTCACCACCATCTCGGCCGGGCTACGAGCAGTACTTC
TRBJ1-3	NA	TRBV5-8	NA	CASSLTGSGNTIYF	TGTGCCAGCAGCTTGACGGGGAGTGGAAACACCATATATTTT
TRBJ1-2	TRBD1	TRBV5-1	NA	CASSLVTGGDYGYTF	TGCGCCAGCAGCTTGGTCACAGGGGGCGACTATGGCTACACCTTC
TRBJ2-6	NA	TRBV6-1	NA	CASSEMMADSGANVLTF	TGTGCCAGCAGTGAAATGATGGCTGACTCTGGGGCCAACGTCCTGACTTTC
TRBJ2-2	NA	TRBV27	NA	CASSLIGAGSHTGELFF	TGTGCCAGCAGTTTAATCGGTGCGGGTAGTCACACCGGGGAGCTGTTTTTT
TRBJ2-7	NA	TRBV4-1	NA	CASSELLKTGYYEQYF	TGCGCCAGCAGCGAACTCTTAAAAACAGGCTACTACGAGCAGTACTTC
TRBJ2-2	NA	TRBV6-5	NA	CASSYRHLHVGELFF	TGTGCCAGCAGTTACAGACACCTGCACGTGGGGGAGCTGTTTTTT
TRBJ2-7	NA	TRBV3-1/TRBV3-2	once	CASSPLAGNYEQYF	TGTGCCAGCAGCCCACTGGCGGGTAATTACGAGCAGTACTTC
TRBJ2-5	NA	TRBV20-1	NA	CSASGETQYF	TGCAGTGCTTCCGGGGAGACCCAGTACTTC
TRBJ2-1	NA	TRBV6-5	few	CASRGLSNEQFF	TGTGCCAGCAGGGGACTCTCCAATGAGCAGTTCTTC
TRBJ2-6	NA	TRBV3-1/TRBV3-2	NA	CASTRGGGANVLTF	TGTGCCTCTACAAGAGGAGGGGGGGCCAACGTCCTGACTTTC
TRBJ2-6	NA	TRBV6-5	NA	CARSSQGTGANVLTF	TGTGCCAGGTCTTCCCAGGGTACCGGGGCCAACGTCCTGACTTTC
TRBJ2-5	NA	TRBV5-6	NA	CASSQAPLGTQYF	TGTGCCAGCAGCCAAGCACCCCTCGGGACCCAGTACTTC
TRBJ2-5	TRBD1	TRBV27	NA	CASTPTGEGTQYF	TGTGCCAGCACCCCGACAGGGGAAGGGACCCAGTACTTC
TRBJ2-1	TRBD2	TRBV7-8	NA	CASSPVPGLADNEQFF	TGTGCCAGCAGCCCAGTTCCGGGACTAGCGGACAATGAGCAGTTCTTC
TRBJ1-2	TRBD1	TRBV19	few	CASDNPGQGSRGYTF	TGTGCCAGTGACAATCCGGGACAGGGGAGCCGCGGCTACACCTTC
TRBJ2-7	NA	TRBV16	many	CASSQSPGSSYEQYF	TGTGCCAGCAGCCAATCCCCGGGGTCCTCCTACGAGCAGTACTTC
TRBJ2-3	TRBD2	TRBV2	NA	CASKGLGSTDTQYF	TGTGCCAGCAAAGGACTAGGAAGCACAGATACGCAGTATTTT
TRBJ2-7	NA	TRBV5-1	NA	CASSLFTRDVFYEQYF	TGCGCCAGCAGCTTGTTTACCAGGGATGTATTCTACGAGCAGTACTTC
TRBJ2-2	NA	TRBV28	NA	CASSSNGRPGTGELFF	TGTGCCAGCAGTTCGAATGGAAGGCCGGGTACCGGGGAGCTGTTTTTT
TRBJ2-7	TRBD2	TRBV10-2	NA	CASKGDVREGAYEQYF	TGCGCCAGCAAGGGGGACGTGCGGGAGGGGGCCTACGAGCAGTACTTC
TRBJ1-2	NA	TRBV28	NA	CASSFSLNRGGYTF	TGTGCCAGCAGTTTTTCCTTGAACCGAGGGGGCTACACCTTC
TRBJ2-3	TRBD1	TRBV28	NA	CASGEQGKKSTDTQYF	TGTGCCAGCGGCGAACAGGGGAAAAAGAGCACAGATACGCAGTATTTT
TRBJ1-1	TRBD1	TRBV19	NA	CASRVGTGMNTEAFF	TGTGCCAGTAGGGTGGGGACAGGGATGAACACTGAAGCTTTCTTT
TRBJ1-1	NA	TRBV6-1	few	CASSEQGNTEAFF	TGTGCCAGCAGTGAACAGGGGAACACTGAAGCTTTCTTT
TRBJ2-3	TRBD2	TRBV4-2	NA	CASSQEGTSGRSGTDTQYF	TGTGCCAGCAGCCAAGAAGGGACTAGCGGGAGAAGCGGCACAGATACGCAGTATTTT
TRBJ2-7	TRBD2	TRBV7-2	once	CASSWGERDLSEQYF	TGTGCCAGCAGCTGGGGCGAGCGGGACCTCTCCGAGCAGTACTTC
TRBJ2-7	TRBD1	TRBV15	few	CATSREDRVPYEQYF	TGTGCCACCAGCAGAGAAGACAGGGTACCCTACGAGCAGTACTTC
TRBJ2-2	NA	TRBV7-7	NA	CASSLSPETGELFF	TGTGCTAGCAGCTTATCCCCCGAGACCGGGGAGCTGTTTTTT
TRBJ1-4	TRBD1	TRBV11-2	NA	CASSLDGDRGEKLFF	TGTGCCAGCAGCTTAGACGGGGACAGGGGTGAAAAACTGTTTTTT
TRBJ2-5	TRBD1	TRBV28	NA	CASSRGQRLKETQYF	TGTGCCAGCAGCAGGGGACAGAGACTCAAAGAGACCCAGTACTTC
TRBJ2-3	NA	TRBV4-2	NA	CASSQDVVAGRFTDTQYF	TGTGCCAGCAGCCAAGATGTGGTCGCGGGGAGGTTCACAGATACGCAGTATTTT
TRBJ2-7	TRBD2	TRBV28	NA	CASSLGRFYSTSGRNYEQYF	TGTGCCAGCAGTTTAGGCCGGTTTTACTCGACTAGCGGGAGAAACTACGAGCAGTACTTC
TRBJ1-1	TRBD1	TRBV28	NA	CASSLGQGTNTEAFF	TGTGCCAGCAGTTTAGGACAGGGGACCAACACTGAAGCTTTCTTT
TRBJ2-3	TRBD2	TRBV27	NA	CASSPLRGGDTQYF	TGTGCCAGCAGTCCATTACGGGGGGGGGATACGCAGTATTTT
TRBJ2-7	NA	TRBV21-1	NA	CASSKRLAGGQGEQYF	TGTGCCAGCAGCAAGCGACTAGCGGGAGGGCAAGGCGAGCAGTACTTC
TRBJ2-1	TRBD2	TRBV3-1/TRBV3-2	NA	CASSPKGASGRVYEQFF	TGTGCCAGCAGCCCAAAGGGGGCTAGCGGGAGGGTTTATGAGCAGTTCTTC